The source of this TCR beta chain is a study of blood T cell repertoires in COVID-19 (dated by TCRdb to 2020 to 2021). As for the study more broadly: Collaborator samples came from the United States, Italy and Spain and covered acute and convalescent phases of COVID-19. Deeply sampled blood TCRbeta repertoires from subjects exposed to, actively infected with, or recovered from COVID-19 were included in the dataset. Where available, HLA class I and class II types were obtained from metadata supplied by the sample provider rather than from assay-based typing. The repertoires were released in a freely available public database meant as a resource for research on the immune response to SARS-CoV-2. The material from the prospective study consisted of cDNA or gDNA derived from T cells, B-cell-depleted T cells, or PBMCs. Nearly every sample came with metadata listing a de-identified subject ID, COVID-19 status, age in years and sex. The samples were drawn from two sources: the first 160 participants of the ongoing ImmuneRACE study, and 950 to 1,500 subjects contributed by 6 global collaborators.

TCRbeta CDR3 regions were amplified from genomic DNA using the immunoSEQ Assay, a bias-controlled multiplex PCR. The paper's processing steps were these. The number of nucleated cells in each sample was estimated by amplification of reference gene primers within the assay. Sequence reads were collapsed and filtered to measure the absolute abundance of every unique TCRbeta CDR3 rearrangement. For each sample, productive Simpson clonality was calculated by taking the square root of Simpson's diversity index across productive rearrangements. The table comes from immuneACCESS by way of TCRdb, which keeps in-frame sequences with V and J called. Part of the clones is missing from these tables; in studies checked, under half for an unresolved V gene and the rest for unknown reasons. V and J calls and clone size are those listed in that table; D and trimming were worked out from the DNA. Recorded for this sample are 110,000 or so clones; approximately 89% of them occurred a single time. About 5.5% of the sample lies in the top ten.

The CDR1 and CDR2 encoded by the germline V gene (reference sequence) are SEHNR and FQNEAQ. The cysteine opens and the phenylalanine closes a CDR3 of 16 amino acids. The kept DNA is CDR3 alone, 48 bases in frame from the first base. V loses 3 bases of germline sequence and J loses 0 bases, and the interval between the two ends is 12 bases. Overall study outcomes, separate from this receptor: How much clinical and demographic metadata was included differed by source and by participant, and the metadata was provided uncurated.

One collaborating source in Seattle enrolled patients during active infection and followed them longitudinally through the course of disease. The collaborating institutions used their own protocols to collect whole blood in K2EDTA tubes. Collaborator samples were shipped for TCRbeta analysis as frozen whole blood, isolated PBMCs, or DNA extracted from either sample type. Of note for this clone: Its binding antigen is unknown. The record has no base qualities; no much larger clone is one base away.

Sequenced sample: peripheral blood. The chain links TRBV7-9 with TRBJ1-3; TRBD1 might be the D gene, on 6 matching bases. This TCR was sampled from a woman in her sixties or seventies with COVID-19, enrolled during active disease. The DNA is TGTGCCAGCAGCTTCGTGAACAGGGCCTCTGGAAACACCATATATTTT. This is translated as CASSFVNRASGNTIYF.